The rows below give T cell receptor beta chains drawn from one sample of a study of T cell responses to AZD1222 COVID-19 vaccine. Method: immunoSEQ multiplex PCR; TCRdb's copy keeps in-frame clones and lacks some. The data contain over 95,000 clones, 85% to 90% of them singletons. Sequencing was performed on peripheral blood, taken on day 0 of AZD1222 vaccination. The receptors shown here come from an adult in good health. CDR3s include the opening cysteine and the closing phenylalanine or tryptophan. The D gene is left open where the match is weak. Some rows have no size entry. The others give once, few or many, or a class for an expanded clone.

j_call clone_size d_call v_call cdr3_nt cdr3_aa
TRBJ1-1 . . TRBV6-1 TGTGCCAGCAGTGAAGTTTCGGGGTTTGAAGCTTTCTTT CASSEVSGFEAFF
TRBJ2-1 medium-sized . TRBV3-1/TRBV3-2 TGTGCCAGCAGCCCCCGGAATGAGCAGTTCTTC CASSPRNEQFF
TRBJ2-1 . TRBD2 TRBV11-2 TGTGCCAGCAGACGCCTAGCGGAGGACCCTACCAATGAGCAGTTCTTC CASRRLAEDPTNEQFF
TRBJ1-3 . . TRBV4-3 TGCGCCAGCAGCCAAGATCTAACCAGCCAGAAAGCTGGAAACACCATATATTTT CASSQDLTSQKAGNTIYF
TRBJ2-7 . . TRBV2 TGTGCCAGCAGTGAGCATGCTAGGAGCTCCTACGAGCAGTACTTC CASSEHARSSYEQYF
TRBJ1-2 . TRBD1 TRBV7-7 TGTGCTAGCAGCTTAGTCTTGGGACAGGGTCACTATGGCTACACCTTC CASSLVLGQGHYGYTF
TRBJ1-6 . . TRBV7-9 TGTGCCAGCAGCCCACAGGGTAATTCACCCCTCCACTTT CASSPQGNSPLHF
TRBJ2-1 . . TRBV2 TGTGCCAGCAGTGAGGGTCAAGGGGCCCTTTACAATGAGCAGTTCTTC CASSEGQGALYNEQFF
TRBJ2-7 . . TRBV7-9 TGTGCCAGCAGCTTTTCCGGCTACGAGCAGTACTTC CASSFSGYEQYF
TRBJ1-6 . . TRBV2 TGTGCCGGGGCAGCGGGACGGCAGAATTCACCCCTCCACTTT CAGAAGRQNSPLHF
TRBJ2-1 . TRBD2 TRBV4-3 TGCGCCAGCAGCCAAGATTGGGGCGGTGGGGGACTACTTACCGCTGAGCAGTTCTTC CASSQDWGGGGLLTAEQFF
TRBJ2-3 . . TRBV10-2 TGCGCCAGCAGTGTAACAGGGCGAGATACGCAGTATTTT CASSVTGRDTQYF
TRBJ2-2 once TRBD1 TRBV7-7 TGTGCTAGCAGCCCGGCCAGGGGGCCGACCGGGGAGCTGTTTTTT CASSPARGPTGELFF
TRBJ2-5 once . TRBV29-1 TGCAGCGTTGAGTTGTGGAGTGAGACCCAGTACTTC CSVELWSETQYF
TRBJ1-5 few . TRBV19 TGTGCCAGTAGTATGGCAGGCGCCTATAGCAATCAGCCCCAGCATTTT CASSMAGAYSNQPQHF
TRBJ1-6 . . TRBV12-3/TRBV12-4 TGTGCCAGCAGTTTAGGGGGCAATTCACCCCTCCACTTT CASSLGGNSPLHF